The rows below give T cell receptor beta chains drawn from one sample of a study of early T cells in non-severe SARS-CoV-2 infection. Each CDR3 protein gets one entry after TCRdb re-called the 5' RACE reads with MiXCR. The sample lists just under 65,000 distinct CDR3 sequences, 5.9% occurring once. The source was whole blood, collected at baseline. The origin of the receptors is an adult who was a healthcare worker with PCR-confirmed SARS-CoV-2 infection or an uninfected control (not recorded which). CDR3s include the opening cysteine and the closing phenylalanine or tryptophan. D genes are given only for firm matches. Clone size is stated in some rows and not others, as once, few, many or a class when expanded.

V gene: TRBV28
D gene: TRBD1
J gene: TRBJ1-2
clone size: few
CDR3 protein: CASSLVGQGSSNYGYTF
CDR3 DNA: TGTGCCAGCAGTTTAGTTGGACAGGGGAGTTCTAACTATGGCTACACCTTC

V gene: TRBV4-1
D gene: TRBD1
J gene: TRBJ1-6
clone size: many
CDR3 protein: CASSQDRAGSPLHF
CDR3 DNA: TGCGCCAGCAGCCAGGACAGGGCGGGGTCACCCCTCCACTTT

V gene: TRBV5-4
D gene: -
J gene: TRBJ2-3
clone size: few
CDR3 protein: CASSSHYSGLTWGTDTQYF
CDR3 DNA: TGTGCCAGCAGCTCCCACTATTCGGGGCTCACTTGGGGTACGGATACGCAGTATTTT

V gene: TRBV11-2
D gene: TRBD2
J gene: TRBJ2-5
clone size: many
CDR3 protein: CASRPAGVVRVNQETQYF
CDR3 DNA: TGTGCCAGCAGACCTGCGGGAGTAGTGCGAGTAAACCAAGAGACCCAGTACTTC

V gene: TRBV24-1
D gene: -
J gene: TRBJ2-5
clone size: many
CDR3 protein: CATSDFGRQETQYF
CDR3 DNA: TGTGCCACCAGTGATTTCGGCAGACAAGAGACCCAGTACTTC

V gene: TRBV6-2/TRBV6-3
D gene: -
J gene: TRBJ2-7
clone size: many
CDR3 protein: CASRESSDYEQYF
CDR3 DNA: TGTGCCAGCAGAGAATCGAGCGACTACGAGCAGTACTTC

V gene: TRBV19
D gene: -
J gene: TRBJ2-7
clone size: many
CDR3 protein: CASSKDGSSYEQYF
CDR3 DNA: TGTGCCAGTAGTAAGGACGGAAGCTCCTACGAGCAGTACTTC

V gene: TRBV6-1
D gene: -
J gene: TRBJ2-7
clone size: many
CDR3 protein: CASRGSGDEQYF
CDR3 DNA: TGTGCCAGCAGGGGGTCAGGGGACGAGCAGTACTTC

V gene: TRBV29-1
D gene: -
J gene: TRBJ2-7
clone size: many
CDR3 protein: CSVVTGEAYEQYF
CDR3 DNA: TGCAGCGTAGTGACAGGTGAGGCCTACGAGCAGTACTTC

V gene: TRBV27
D gene: -
J gene: TRBJ2-7
clone size: -
CDR3 protein: CASSWDVSREQYF
CDR3 DNA: TGTGCCAGCAGTTGGGACGTCTCGCGCGAGCAGTACTTC

V gene: TRBV18
D gene: -
J gene: TRBJ1-5
clone size: many
CDR3 protein: CASSPPSQPQHF
CDR3 DNA: TGTGCCAGCTCACCACCTAGTCAGCCCCAGCATTTT

V gene: TRBV20-1
D gene: TRBD2
J gene: TRBJ2-5
clone size: many
CDR3 protein: CSATPSGGREETQYF
CDR3 DNA: TGCAGTGCTACGCCTAGCGGCGGGAGAGAGGAGACCCAGTACTTC

V gene: TRBV9
D gene: TRBD2
J gene: TRBJ2-2
clone size: -
CDR3 protein: CASSVVRGRGTGELFF
CDR3 DNA: TGTGCCAGCAGCGTAGTTCGCGGGAGAGGCACCGGGGAGCTGTTTTTT

V gene: TRBV4-2
D gene: -
J gene: TRBJ1-4
clone size: many
CDR3 protein: CASSPVGRGEKLFF
CDR3 DNA: TGTGCCAGCAGCCCCGTGGGCCGCGGTGAAAAACTGTTTTTT

V gene: TRBV7-9
D gene: TRBD2
J gene: TRBJ2-1
clone size: -
CDR3 protein: CASSWEGVPLRGDEQFF
CDR3 DNA: TGTGCCAGCAGCTGGGAGGGAGTCCCCCTGCGTGGTGATGAGCAGTTCTTC

V gene: TRBV11-2
D gene: TRBD2
J gene: TRBJ2-2
clone size: few
CDR3 protein: CASPKGGREGFGELFF
CDR3 DNA: TGTGCCAGCCCAAAAGGAGGGCGGGAGGGATTTGGGGAGCTGTTTTTT

V gene: TRBV20-1
D gene: -
J gene: TRBJ1-4
clone size: many
CDR3 protein: CSARLVVRGEKLFF
CDR3 DNA: TGCAGTGCTAGACTGGTTGTAAGGGGAGAAAAACTGTTTTTT

V gene: TRBV19
D gene: TRBD2
J gene: TRBJ2-3
clone size: few
CDR3 protein: CASSITSGRIGDTQYF
CDR3 DNA: TGTGCCAGTAGTATTACTAGCGGGAGAATCGGAGATACGCAGTATTTT

V gene: TRBV5-1
D gene: -
J gene: TRBJ1-5
clone size: few
CDR3 protein: CASSPSGSNQPQHF
CDR3 DNA: TGCGCCAGCAGCCCTAGCGGGAGCAATCAGCCCCAGCATTTT

V gene: TRBV12-3/TRBV12-4
D gene: -
J gene: TRBJ2-5
clone size: many
CDR3 protein: CASSYRQEETQYF
CDR3 DNA: TGTGCCAGCAGTTATAGACAGGAAGAGACCCAGTACTTC

V gene: TRBV6-1
D gene: -
J gene: TRBJ1-1
clone size: few
CDR3 protein: CASSDGEVTEAFF
CDR3 DNA: TGTGCCAGCAGTGACGGGGAGGTGACTGAAGCTTTCTTT

V gene: TRBV28
D gene: -
J gene: TRBJ2-1
clone size: many
CDR3 protein: CASSLPGSVNEQFF
CDR3 DNA: TGTGCCAGCAGTTTACCGGGGTCGGTCAATGAGCAGTTCTTC

V gene: TRBV28
D gene: TRBD2
J gene: TRBJ2-1
clone size: many
CDR3 protein: CASSLGASGRAHEQFF
CDR3 DNA: TGTGCCAGCAGTTTAGGCGCTAGCGGGAGGGCCCATGAGCAGTTCTTC

V gene: TRBV5-6
D gene: -
J gene: TRBJ2-1
clone size: many
CDR3 protein: CASSLSGYNEQFF
CDR3 DNA: TGTGCCAGCAGCTTGTCAGGCTACAATGAGCAGTTCTTC

V gene: TRBV7-6
D gene: TRBD1
J gene: TRBJ1-2
clone size: -
CDR3 protein: CASSLGTGYGYTF
CDR3 DNA: TGTGCCAGCAGCTTAGGGACAGGCTATGGCTACACCTTC

V gene: TRBV5-1
D gene: -
J gene: TRBJ1-2
clone size: few
CDR3 protein: CASSLGGQSYGYTF
CDR3 DNA: TGCGCCAGCAGCTTGGGAGGACAGTCATATGGCTACACCTTC

V gene: TRBV28
D gene: -
J gene: TRBJ1-5
clone size: many
CDR3 protein: CASSLRPGPNQPQHF
CDR3 DNA: TGTGCCAGCAGTTTACGGCCAGGACCTAATCAGCCCCAGCATTTT

V gene: TRBV10-3
D gene: -
J gene: TRBJ2-3
clone size: many
CDR3 protein: CAISDAAGTDTQYF
CDR3 DNA: TGTGCCATCAGTGATGCAGCGGGCACAGATACGCAGTATTTT

V gene: TRBV7-9
D gene: -
J gene: TRBJ2-5
clone size: many
CDR3 protein: CASSLVTQETQYF
CDR3 DNA: TGTGCCAGCAGCTTAGTGACTCAGGAGACCCAGTACTTC

V gene: TRBV25-1
D gene: -
J gene: TRBJ2-7
clone size: many
CDR3 protein: CASSARDLPYEQYF
CDR3 DNA: TGTGCCAGCAGTGCCCGGGACCTTCCCTACGAGCAGTACTTC

V gene: TRBV18
D gene: -
J gene: TRBJ2-6
clone size: few
CDR3 protein: CASSPPGGRIYSGANVLTF
CDR3 DNA: TGTGCCAGCTCACCACCGGGGGGCAGAATCTACTCTGGGGCCAACGTCCTGACTTTC

V gene: TRBV28
D gene: -
J gene: TRBJ2-5
clone size: many
CDR3 protein: CASNNIRTQETQYF
CDR3 DNA: TGTGCCAGCAACAATATCAGGACTCAAGAGACCCAGTACTTC

V gene: TRBV5-1
D gene: -
J gene: TRBJ2-1
clone size: many
CDR3 protein: CASSPSGFSYNEQFF
CDR3 DNA: TGCGCCAGCAGCCCGAGCGGGTTTTCCTACAATGAGCAGTTCTTC

V gene: TRBV4-2
D gene: -
J gene: TRBJ2-7
clone size: many
CDR3 protein: CASSLKEAGSEQYF
CDR3 DNA: TGTGCCAGCAGCCTTAAGGAAGCGGGCAGCGAGCAGTACTTC

V gene: TRBV11-3
D gene: TRBD1
J gene: TRBJ2-1
clone size: -
CDR3 protein: CASSSGQGYNEQFF
CDR3 DNA: TGTGCCAGCAGCTCGGGACAGGGTTACAATGAGCAGTTCTTC

V gene: TRBV11-3
D gene: TRBD2
J gene: TRBJ2-2
clone size: -
CDR3 protein: CASSREGTSTGELFF
CDR3 DNA: TGTGCCAGCTCAAGGGAGGGAACATCCACCGGGGAGCTGTTTTTT

V gene: TRBV6-2/TRBV6-3
D gene: -
J gene: TRBJ2-3
clone size: -
CDR3 protein: CASSYSPPSPTDTQYF
CDR3 DNA: TGTGCCAGCAGTTACTCACCACCTTCGCCCACAGATACGCAGTATTTT

V gene: TRBV29-1
D gene: -
J gene: TRBJ1-1
clone size: -
CDR3 protein: CSAQLNTEAFF
CDR3 DNA: TGCAGCGCTCAGTTGAACACTGAAGCTTTCTTT

V gene: TRBV18
D gene: TRBD2
J gene: TRBJ2-1
clone size: -
CDR3 protein: CASSPDWREAYNEQFF
CDR3 DNA: TGTGCCAGCTCACCAGACTGGCGGGAGGCTTACAATGAGCAGTTCTTC

V gene: TRBV6-1
D gene: TRBD1
J gene: TRBJ1-5
clone size: many
CDR3 protein: CASSLGQYSNQPQHF
CDR3 DNA: TGTGCCAGCAGCCTGGGACAGTATAGCAATCAGCCCCAGCATTTT

V gene: TRBV28
D gene: -
J gene: TRBJ2-5
clone size: few
CDR3 protein: CASSPQQGWVEETQYF
CDR3 DNA: TGTGCCAGCAGTCCACAACAGGGATGGGTCGAAGAGACCCAGTACTTC

V gene: TRBV12-3/TRBV12-4
D gene: -
J gene: TRBJ2-3
clone size: many
CDR3 protein: CASSLDRTQNTQYF
CDR3 DNA: TGTGCCAGCAGTTTAGACAGGACCCAGAATACGCAGTATTTT

V gene: TRBV7-9
D gene: -
J gene: TRBJ2-1
clone size: few
CDR3 protein: CASSLQEGEQFF
CDR3 DNA: TGTGCCAGCAGCTTACAGGAGGGTGAGCAGTTCTTC

V gene: TRBV5-1
D gene: -
J gene: TRBJ2-3
clone size: many
CDR3 protein: CASSFTSTTDTQYF
CDR3 DNA: TGCGCCAGCAGCTTTACTAGCACCACAGATACGCAGTATTTT